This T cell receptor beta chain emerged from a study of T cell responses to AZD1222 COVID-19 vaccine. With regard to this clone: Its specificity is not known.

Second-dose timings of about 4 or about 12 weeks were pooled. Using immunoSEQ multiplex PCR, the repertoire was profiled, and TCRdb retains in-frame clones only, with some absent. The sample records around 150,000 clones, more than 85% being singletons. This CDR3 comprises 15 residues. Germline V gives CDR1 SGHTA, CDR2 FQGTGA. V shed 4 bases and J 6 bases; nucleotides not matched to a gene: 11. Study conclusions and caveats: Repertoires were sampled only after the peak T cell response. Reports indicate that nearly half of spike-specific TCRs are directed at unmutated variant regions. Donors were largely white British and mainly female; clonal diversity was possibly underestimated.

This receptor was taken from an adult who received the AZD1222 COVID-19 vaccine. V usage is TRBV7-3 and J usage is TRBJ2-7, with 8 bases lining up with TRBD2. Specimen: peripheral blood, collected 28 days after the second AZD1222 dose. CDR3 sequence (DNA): TGTGCCAGCAGCTCACACCCCGGGACTAGTAGCGAGCAGTACTTC. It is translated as CASSSHPGTSSEQYF. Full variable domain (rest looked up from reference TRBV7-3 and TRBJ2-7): GAGVSQTPSNKVTEKGKYVELRCDPISGHTALYWYRQSLGQGPEFLIYFQGTGAADDSGLPNDRFFAVRPEGSVSTLKIQRTERGDSAVYLCASSSHPGTSSEQYFGPGTRLTVT.